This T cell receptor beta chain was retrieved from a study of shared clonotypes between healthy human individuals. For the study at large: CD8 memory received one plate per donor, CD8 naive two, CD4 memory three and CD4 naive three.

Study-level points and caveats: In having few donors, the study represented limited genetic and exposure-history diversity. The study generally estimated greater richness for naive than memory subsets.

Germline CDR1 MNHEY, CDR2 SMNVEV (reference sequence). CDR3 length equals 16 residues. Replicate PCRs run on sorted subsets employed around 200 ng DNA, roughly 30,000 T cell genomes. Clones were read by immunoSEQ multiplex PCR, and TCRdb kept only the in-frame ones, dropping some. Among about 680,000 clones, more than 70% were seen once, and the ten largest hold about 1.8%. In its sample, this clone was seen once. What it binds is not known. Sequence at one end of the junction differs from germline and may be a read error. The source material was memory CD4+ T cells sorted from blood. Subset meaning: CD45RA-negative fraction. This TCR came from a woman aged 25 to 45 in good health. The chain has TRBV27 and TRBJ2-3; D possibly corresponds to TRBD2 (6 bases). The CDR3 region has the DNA TGTGCCAGCAGTCTATCTAGCGCGCATTCGGGGGTCACGCAGTATTTT. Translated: CASSLSSAHSGVTQYF.